These T cell receptor beta chains were read from a single sample in a study of vaccination effects on CD4 cells after COVID-19. This table comes from immunoSEQ multiplex PCR, and its TCRdb copy is limited to in-frame clones, with some not included. The table records about 46,000 clones, 65% to 75% of them present only once. These receptors are not linked to any known antigen. The input for sequencing was CD4+ T cells from PBMCs cultured without peptide, taken after COVID-19 vaccination. Source of these receptors: a human donor who had a prior SARS-CoV-2 infection. CDR3s include the opening cysteine and the closing phenylalanine or tryptophan. Fields, in order: J gene, clone size, D gene, V gene, CDR3 DNA, CDR3 protein. D genes are given only for firm matches. Clone sizes are given selectively: once, few, many, or a class where the clone is expanded.

>TRBJ1-1|few|TRBD1|TRBV6-5
TGTGCCAGCCAGGGACAGGGATTCATGAACACTGAAGCTTTCTTT
CASQGQGFMNTEAFF
>TRBJ2-3|NA|NA|TRBV9
TGTGCCAGCAGCGTGGACCCAGGGGCCGCAGATACGCAGTATTTT
CASSVDPGAADTQYF
>TRBJ1-4|NA|NA|TRBV14
TGTGCCAGCAGCCGGTCCCGTGCGAATGAAAAACTGTTTTTT
CASSRSRANEKLFF
>TRBJ1-4|NA|NA|TRBV2
TGTGCCACCCAAACAACCCGCGGTGAAAAACTGTTTTTT
CATQTTRGEKLFF
>TRBJ2-1|NA|NA|TRBV9
TGTGCCAGCAGCGTTCGCGGTATCGAGCTCCACAATGAGCAGTTCTTC
CASSVRGIELHNEQFF
>TRBJ1-1|NA|NA|TRBV9
TGTGCCAGCAGCGCCCAGACAATGAACACTGAAGCTTTCTTT
CASSAQTMNTEAFF
>TRBJ2-3|NA|NA|TRBV5-1
TGCGCCAGCAGCTTGGCAGATACGCAGTATTTT
CASSLADTQYF
>TRBJ2-7|few|TRBD2|TRBV7-9
TGTGCCAGCAGAAAGGGGACTAGCGGGTACCACGAGCAGTACTTC
CASRKGTSGYHEQYF
>TRBJ2-7|few|NA|TRBV7-7
TGTGCTAGCAGCTTAGATTACAACTCCTACGAGCAGTACTTC
CASSLDYNSYEQYF
>TRBJ1-4|NA|TRBD1|TRBV2
TGTGCCAGCAGCAAGGACAGGGGCATAAATGAAAAACTGTTTTTT
CASSKDRGINEKLFF
>TRBJ1-1|once|NA|TRBV18
TGTGCCAGCTCACCTCTGTCAGGCACTGAAGCTTTCTTT
CASSPLSGTEAFF
>TRBJ1-5|once|NA|TRBV20-1
TGCAGTGCTAGTTCGGGGGGCGAGTATCAGCCCCAGCATTTT
CSASSGGEYQPQHF
>TRBJ2-7|once|NA|TRBV6-5
TGTGCCAGCAATCAAGGACGGCTTTCTTACGAGCAGTACTTC
CASNQGRLSYEQYF
>TRBJ2-2|NA|TRBD2|TRBV11-3
TGTGCCAGCAGCTTAGATCGACTAGCGGAAACGAACACCGGGGAGCTGTTTTTT
CASSLDRLAETNTGELFF
>TRBJ2-5|NA|NA|TRBV18
TGTGCCAGCTCACCACCGGGAGAGACCCAGTACTTC
CASSPPGETQYF
>TRBJ2-7|NA|TRBD1|TRBV4-1
TGCGCCAGCAGCCGTGGGGACAGGGGGGGGTACGAGCAGTACTTC
CASSRGDRGGYEQYF
>TRBJ2-3|NA|TRBD1|TRBV5-1
TGCGCCAGCAGCTCGGACAGGGCAACCCTGGCCGGCGCGTATTTT
CASSSDRATLAGAYF
>TRBJ2-7|NA|NA|TRBV5-1
TGCGCCAGCAGCTTGCAGGGTTCGACGCAGTACTTC
CASSLQGSTQYF
>TRBJ1-1|few|NA|TRBV3-1/TRBV3-2
TGTGCCAGCAGCGGTCCCCCCCTGGGTCAGACCTGGCCCATGAACACTGAAGCTTTCTTT
CASSGPPLGQTWPMNTEAFF
>TRBJ1-4|NA|TRBD1|TRBV11-3
TGTGCCAGCAGCGGACAGGGGAAGATTAATGAAAAACTGTTTTTT
CASSGQGKINEKLFF
>TRBJ2-1|NA|NA|TRBV11-3
TGTGCCAGCAGCTTAGTTCAGTCCTACAATGAGCAGTTCTTC
CASSLVQSYNEQFF
>TRBJ2-7|few|TRBD2|TRBV27
TGTGCCAGCAGTTGGAGAGGGAGACTAGCGGGGGGACTTACCCCTGGGGAGCAGTACTTC
CASSWRGRLAGGLTPGEQYF
>TRBJ2-5|once|TRBD1|TRBV7-7
TGTGCTAGCAGCTTCGGGACAGGGGAGACCCAGTACTTC
CASSFGTGETQYF
>TRBJ1-2|once|NA|TRBV5-4
TGTGCCAGCAGCTTGGGCAGGACCTACTATGGCTACACCTTC
CASSLGRTYYGYTF
>TRBJ1-4|NA|TRBD1|TRBV10-3
TGTGCCACCAACAGGGGAACTAATGAAAAACTGTTTTTT
CATNRGTNEKLFF
>TRBJ2-3|once|TRBD2|TRBV4-3
TGCGCCAGCAGCCAAGAAGGAGGCGGGAGGGCCATAGATACGCAGTATTTT
CASSQEGGGRAIDTQYF
>TRBJ1-2|once|NA|TRBV12-3/TRBV12-4
TGTGCCAGCAGTTTCTCATCGTATGGCTACACCTTC
CASSFSSYGYTF
>TRBJ2-3|NA|TRBD2|TRBV24-1
TGTGCCACCAGTTGGGGACTAGCGGCCAACAGGGGGTCCACAGATACGCAGTATTTT
CATSWGLAANRGSTDTQYF
>TRBJ2-7|few|NA|TRBV5-6
TGTGCCAGCACCGCGAACTGGCTAACCTACGAGCAGTACTTC
CASTANWLTYEQYF
>TRBJ1-4|NA|TRBD1|TRBV6-6
TGTGCCAGCAGGAGAGGAGGGGGCGGCACTAATGAAAAACTGTTTTTT
CASRRGGGGTNEKLFF
>TRBJ2-7|few|TRBD2|TRBV19
TGTGCCAGTAGTTCTAAGCGGGGGAGAGACTACGAGCAGTACTTC
CASSSKRGRDYEQYF
>TRBJ1-5|NA|NA|TRBV10-3
TGTGCCATCAGTGAGTCTGGGGGCCATCAGCCCCAGCATTTT
CAISESGGHQPQHF
>TRBJ1-3|few|TRBD1|TRBV4-1
TGCGCCAGCAGCCGATCGGACAGGGCAGGGTCTGGAAACACCATATATTTT
CASSRSDRAGSGNTIYF
>TRBJ1-2|NA|TRBD1|TRBV2
TGTGCCAGCAGTGAAGCACGGGACAGGATCTCTGGCTACACCTTC
CASSEARDRISGYTF
>TRBJ1-5|NA|NA|TRBV5-6
TGTGCCAGCAGCGGGATGGGCCTCGGGCAGCCCCAGCATTTT
CASSGMGLGQPQHF
>TRBJ1-2|NA|NA|TRBV4-3
TGCGCCAGCAGCCAAGACGTCAGAATGAGAAACTCTCGGCTGAACTATGGCTACACCTTC
CASSQDVRMRNSRLNYGYTF
>TRBJ1-1|NA|NA|TRBV27
TGTGCCAGCAGCTTTATCGGCACTGAAGCTTTCTTT
CASSFIGTEAFF
>TRBJ2-5|NA|NA|TRBV27
TGTGCCAGCAGAAGACGCATACAAGAGACCCAGTACTTC
CASRRRIQETQYF
>TRBJ2-1|NA|TRBD2|TRBV2
TGTGCCAGCAGGGAACGGACTAGCGGGAGCCGGAATGAGCAGTTCTTC
CASRERTSGSRNEQFF
>TRBJ1-2|NA|NA|TRBV6-5
TGTGCCAGCAGTTACTCCCCAAGGACAGACGTCTATGGCTACACCTTC
CASSYSPRTDVYGYTF
>TRBJ2-3|NA|NA|TRBV4-3
TGCGCCAGCAGCCTTCAGGGAGCGGTAGATACGCAGTATTTT
CASSLQGAVDTQYF
>TRBJ1-1|NA|NA|TRBV5-1
TGCGCCAGCAGCTTGGCTGAGGGTATGAACACTGAAGCTTTCTTT
CASSLAEGMNTEAFF
>TRBJ1-6|NA|TRBD1|TRBV6-5
TGTGCCAGCAGCAGAGAGGGACAGCTCGGGACACCCCTCCACTTT
CASSREGQLGTPLHF
>TRBJ1-5|NA|NA|TRBV7-3
TGTGCCAGCAGCTTACACGCAGGGGATCAGCCCCAGCATTTT
CASSLHAGDQPQHF
>TRBJ2-2|NA|TRBD2|TRBV6-5
TGTGCCAGCAGTTACTCGTGGACTAGCTTCGCCGGGGAGCTGTTTTTT
CASSYSWTSFAGELFF
>TRBJ2-7|once|TRBD2|TRBV5-4
TGTGCCAGCACCAAATCCAGTACTAGCGGCTACGAGCAGTACTTC
CASTKSSTSGYEQYF